Described below is a single T cell receptor beta chain sequence and its context. Its antigen is still unknown. This specimen belongs to a study of cytomegalovirus exposure and HLA in healthy donors. Study-wide results and caveats: Several top significant clusters appeared, in a later analysis, to be linked to common viral pathogens. What was likely a sequencing artifact was a cluster of highly shared sequence variants. Within an earlier analysis, most TCR beta V segments proved productive either about 87% or about 30% of the time. Most sequenced TCRs were rare (though some public TCRs occurred in many donors).

The study ran its PCR with 60 Vbeta and 13 Jbeta primers. Generated by immunoSEQ multiplex PCR, the TCRdb table keeps only in-frame clones and is missing some. The table lists around 31,000 clones. CDR3 length equals 14 residues. The V segment lost 2 bases and the J segment 3 bases; nucleotides outside the gene matches: 5. Germline lookup yields CDR1 SGDLS and CDR2 YYNGEE. The chain links TRBV9 to TRBJ2-7; 7 bases are a match to TRBD2. The material sequenced was PBMCs. This sequence originates from a man between 25 and 39 years old in good health and CMV-seronegative. The CDR3 sequence: CASSVEGGDYEQYF. In DNA, the CDR3 is TGTGCCAGCAGCGTGGAGGGAGGGGACTACGAGCAGTACTTC.